The source of this T cell receptor (beta chain) is a study of Ad26.COV2.S vaccination and SARS-CoV-2 variants. The wider study: Once or twice, 56 days apart, Ad26.COV2.S was delivered intramuscularly. The study's findings and limits: Reports say spike-specific CD8+ and CD4+ T cell responses covered substantial breadth after vaccination.

Note on this clone: What it binds is unknown.

The table came from immunoSEQ multiplex PCR; TCRdb's copy has only in-frame clones and leaves some out. The profile shows 350,000 to 400,000 clones, approximately 90% of them singletons. CDR3 length equals 15 residues. V lost 4 bases and J lost 1; bases outside the gene matches: 5. CDR1 and CDR2 (germline): SGHNT, YYREEE (reference sequence). The treatment: around 19 received Ad26.COV2.S at low or high dose, single or two shots; about 5 received placebo; per-sample allocation not given. Sampling was done on day 63 after the first vaccine or placebo injection. This Boston cohort included adults aged 18-55 years. The vaccine antigen was prefusion-stabilized Wuhan SARS-CoV-2 spike.

The sequencing used peripheral blood, collected in a trial of Ad26.COV2.S vaccine versus placebo. This rearrangement joins TRBV5-4 to TRBJ1-1; 9 positions agree with TRBD1. The TCR was taken from a person between 18 and 65 years old who received the Ad26.COV2.S COVID-19 vaccine or a placebo. In DNA form, the CDR3 reads TGTGCCAGCAGCCCCAGGACAGGGGAGAACACTGAAGCTTTCTTT. Encoded protein: CASSPRTGENTEAFF.